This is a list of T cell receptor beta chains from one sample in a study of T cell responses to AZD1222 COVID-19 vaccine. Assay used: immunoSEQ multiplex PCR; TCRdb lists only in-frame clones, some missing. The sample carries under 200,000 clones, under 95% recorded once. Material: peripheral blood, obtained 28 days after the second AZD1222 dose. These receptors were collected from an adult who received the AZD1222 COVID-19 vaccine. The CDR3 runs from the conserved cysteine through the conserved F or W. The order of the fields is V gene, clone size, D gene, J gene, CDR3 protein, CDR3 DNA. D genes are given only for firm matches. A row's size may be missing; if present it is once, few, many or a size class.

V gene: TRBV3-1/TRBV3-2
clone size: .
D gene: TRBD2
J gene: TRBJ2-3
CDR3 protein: CASSLRGGQGGNTQYF
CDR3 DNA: TGTGCCAGCAGCCTGCGGGGGGGCCAGGGGGGTAATACGCAGTATTTT

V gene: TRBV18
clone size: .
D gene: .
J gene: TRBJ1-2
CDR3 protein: CASSPSGSAGGYTF
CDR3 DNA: TGTGCCAGCTCACCTTCGGGCTCTGCGGGCGGCTACACCTTC

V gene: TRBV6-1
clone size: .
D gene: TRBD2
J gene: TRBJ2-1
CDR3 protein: CASSERTSGGPSSYNEQFF
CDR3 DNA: TGTGCCAGCAGTGAAAGGACTAGCGGGGGCCCGAGCTCCTACAATGAGCAGTTCTTC

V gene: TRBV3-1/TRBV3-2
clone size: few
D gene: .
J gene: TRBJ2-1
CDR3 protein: CASSQEFSDSYNEQFF
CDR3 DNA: TGTGCCAGCAGCCAAGAATTTAGTGACTCCTACAATGAGCAGTTCTTC

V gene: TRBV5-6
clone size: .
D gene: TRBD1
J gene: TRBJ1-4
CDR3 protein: CASSPGTGSLFF
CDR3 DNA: TGTGCCAGCAGCCCAGGGACAGGGTCACTGTTTTTT

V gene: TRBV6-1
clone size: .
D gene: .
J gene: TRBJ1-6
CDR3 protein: CASSEDPDRDNLHF
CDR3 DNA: TGTGCCAGCAGTGAGGACCCGGACCGCGATAACCTCCACTTT

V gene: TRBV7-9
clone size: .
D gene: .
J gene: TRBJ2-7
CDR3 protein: CASSLVSSGYEQYF
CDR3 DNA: TGTGCCAGCAGCTTAGTATCTTCCGGATACGAGCAGTACTTC

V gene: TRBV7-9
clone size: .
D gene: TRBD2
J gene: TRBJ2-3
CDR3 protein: CASSFQAGDGDTQYF
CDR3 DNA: TGTGCCAGCAGCTTTCAAGCGGGAGACGGAGATACGCAGTATTTT

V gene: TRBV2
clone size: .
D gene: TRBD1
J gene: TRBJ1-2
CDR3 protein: CASSPAGTGGDYGYTF
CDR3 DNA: TGTGCCAGCAGTCCAGCCGGGACAGGGGGGGACTATGGCTACACCTTC

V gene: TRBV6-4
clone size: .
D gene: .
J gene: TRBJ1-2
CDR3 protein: CASSDWGAVGGYTF
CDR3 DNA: TGTGCCAGCAGTGACTGGGGGGCAGTTGGTGGCTACACCTTC

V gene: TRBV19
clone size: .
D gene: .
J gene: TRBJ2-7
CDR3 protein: CASSISGPYEQYF
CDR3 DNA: TGTGCCAGTAGTATAAGCGGACCCTACGAGCAGTACTTC

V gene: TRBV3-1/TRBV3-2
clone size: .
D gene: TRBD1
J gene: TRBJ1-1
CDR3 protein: CASSQGGQGGTEAFF
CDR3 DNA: TGTGCCAGCAGCCAGGGGGGACAGGGAGGGACTGAAGCTTTCTTT

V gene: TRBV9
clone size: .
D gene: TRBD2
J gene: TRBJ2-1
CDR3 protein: CASSVLAGAWNEQFF
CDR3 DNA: TGTGCCAGCAGCGTCTTAGCGGGGGCGTGGAATGAGCAGTTCTTC